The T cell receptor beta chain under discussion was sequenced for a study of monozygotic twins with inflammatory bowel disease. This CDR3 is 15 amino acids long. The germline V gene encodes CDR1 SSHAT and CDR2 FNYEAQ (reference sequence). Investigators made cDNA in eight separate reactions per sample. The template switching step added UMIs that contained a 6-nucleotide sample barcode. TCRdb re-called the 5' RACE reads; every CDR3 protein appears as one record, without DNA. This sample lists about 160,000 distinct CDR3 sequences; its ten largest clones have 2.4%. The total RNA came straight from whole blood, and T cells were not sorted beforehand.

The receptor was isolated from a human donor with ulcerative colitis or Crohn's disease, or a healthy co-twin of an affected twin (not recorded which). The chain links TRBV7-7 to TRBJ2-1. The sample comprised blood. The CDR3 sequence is CASSLGLYIDNEQFF.